A selection of T cell receptor beta chains follows, all from one sample in a study of cytomegalovirus exposure and HLA in healthy donors. Produced via immunoSEQ multiplex PCR; TCRdb's table is partial and in-frame only. The sample shows about 190,000 clones, around 79% of them seen only once. The specimen was PBMCs. The origin of the receptors is a woman aged 45-59 years in good health and CMV-seronegative. CDR3s include the opening cysteine and the closing phenylalanine or tryptophan. A D gene is named only where the DNA matches it firmly. Rows may omit the clone size; those that give it use once, few, many or a size class.

TGCGCCAGCAAAATTCCGCTGGGGGCCAACCAAGAGACCCAGTACTTC CASKIPLGANQETQYF . TRBJ2-5 TRBV5-1 .
TGTGCCAGCAGCCAAGACAGAATCAATCAGCCCCAGCATTTT CASSQDRINQPQHF . TRBJ1-5 TRBV4-2 .
TGTGCCAGCAGTTTAATCGGCAGGCAGGGGTCCGAAAGGTGGCATTTT CASSLIGRQGSERWHF . TRBJ1-5 TRBV28 .
TGTGCCAGCAGCTTAGCGGGCGGAGGTAGCGGGAGGGGCGATGAGCAGTTCTTC CASSLAGGGSGRGDEQFF . TRBJ2-1 TRBV13 TRBD2
TGCAGCGTTGTACCCAGGGGTTTCACTGAAGCTTTCTTT CSVVPRGFTEAFF . TRBJ1-1 TRBV29-1 .
TGTGCCAGTAGTATGGGACAGGGATCTCGCCGGTATGAGCAGTTCTTC CASSMGQGSRRYEQFF . TRBJ2-1 TRBV19 TRBD1
TGTGCCAGCAGTTTAAGGGGGACACCCCTCCACTTT CASSLRGTPLHF . TRBJ1-6 TRBV28 .
TGTGCCAGCTACGAATTGGGTCCAGCGGGGAATAAGAATGAGCAGTTCTTC CASYELGPAGNKNEQFF once TRBJ2-1 TRBV2 TRBD2
TGTGCCAGCAGTTCCCTCCTGGGGGGAGGCGGCAATGAGCAGTTCTTC CASSSLLGGGGNEQFF . TRBJ2-1 TRBV27 .
TGCGCCAGCAGGGGCCTAAGCACAGATACGCAGTATTTT CASRGLSTDTQYF . TRBJ2-3 TRBV5-1 .
TGTGCCAGCAGCACCCGGCGGGACAGCGCCTCAGATACGCAGTATTTT CASSTRRDSASDTQYF . TRBJ2-3 TRBV7-9 .
TGTGCCAGCAGTTACGCTCCGGGACAGGGGGAAGCTTTCTTT CASSYAPGQGEAFF few TRBJ1-1 TRBV6-5 TRBD1
TGTGCTAGTGGTTTGGTAGTTGGGGCTACGGCAGATACGCAGTATTTT CASGLVVGATADTQYF . TRBJ2-3 TRBV12-5 .
TGTGCCAGCCTTCTAGCGGGAGTAGATACGCAGTATTTT CASLLAGVDTQYF . TRBJ2-3 TRBV7-2 TRBD2
TGTGCCAGCAGCTTGGGAGGGTACAATTCACCCCTCCACTTT CASSLGGYNSPLHF . TRBJ1-6 TRBV5-6 .
TGCGCCAGCAGTTATGAACCCCCGAGCACGATCTCCTATAATTCACCCCTCCACTTT CASSYEPPSTISYNSPLHF once TRBJ1-6 TRBV4-1 .
TGTGCCAGCAGCCTGGCAGAGGGCGGCGAGCAGTACTTC CASSLAEGGEQYF few TRBJ2-7 TRBV5-6 .
TGTGCCAGCAGCTCCCCCGGGACAGCCACCGGGGAGCTGTTTTTT CASSSPGTATGELFF . TRBJ2-2 TRBV5-6 TRBD1
TGTGCCAGCAGCGTAGGTAGCGGCCGTAGCACAGATACGCAGTATTTT CASSVGSGRSTDTQYF . TRBJ2-3 TRBV9 .
TGTGCCAGCAGCCCCCGACACACTGGGGCCAACGTCCTGACTTTC CASSPRHTGANVLTF . TRBJ2-6 TRBV7-2 .
TGTGCCAGCTCACCCACAGGGGGGGAGACCCAGTACTTC CASSPTGGETQYF . TRBJ2-5 TRBV18 TRBD1
TGTGCCAGCAGCCCTTGGAACACTGAAGCTTTCTTT CASSPWNTEAFF . TRBJ1-1 TRBV7-2 .
TGTGCCGTCAAACAGGGGGCTAAAGGCTATGGCTACACCTTC CAVKQGAKGYGYTF . TRBJ1-2 TRBV28 TRBD1
TGTGCCAGCAGAGGGACAGGGAAATTGGGTGAGCAGTTCTTC CASRGTGKLGEQFF . TRBJ2-1 TRBV27 TRBD1
TGTGCCAGCAGTTTCCGACAGGCGGGTGGGGCCAACGTCCTGACTTTC CASSFRQAGGANVLTF . TRBJ2-6 TRBV28 .
TGTGCCAGCTCACCGCCGGGACAGGGGGTTCTTACCCTCCACTTT CASSPPGQGVLTLHF . TRBJ1-6 TRBV18 TRBD1